These 32 T cell receptor beta chains came from one sample sequenced in a study of regulatory and conventional T cells in RAG deficiency. The sorted regulatory T cells were CD4+, CD25-high and CD127-low, with genomic DNA sequenced. The assay was immunoSEQ multiplex PCR, and TCRdb's table has in-frame clones only and misses some. The repertoire has about 30,000 clones, about 93% of them found once; the top ten carry 0.7% to 0.95%. The same data also contributed to another study, on regulatory T cells. That paper notes: The primer mix had 52 TRBV and 13 TRBJ primers.

The sample taken for sequencing was Tregs sorted from blood. All receptors come from a human donor in good health.

The chain recombines TRBV21-1 with TRBJ2-7; the DNA was not used to check the table's D call, TRBD1. TRBV21-1 counts as a pseudogene. The CDR3 loop spans 13 amino acids. The CDR3 DNA follows: TGTGCCAGCAGTAACGACATTTCCTACGAGCAGTACTTC. Translation: CASSNDISYEQYF.

V is TRBV18 and J is TRBJ2-5; no firm D call. This CDR3 contains 12 residues. Germline CDR1 and CDR2: KGHSH and LQKENI. V lost 4 bases, J lost 5 bases, and 8 bases lay in between. CDR3 amino acids: CASSQSAETQYF. As DNA, the CDR3 is TGTGCCAGCTCACAATCCGCCGAGACCCAGTACTTC.

The V gene is TRBV21-1, the J gene TRBJ1-5; the table assigns TRBD1, which was not confirmed against the DNA. TRBV21-1 is recorded as a pseudogene. The CDR3 loop spans 18 amino acids. CDR3: CAGSNREGRGYGNQPQHF. DNA of the CDR3: TGTGCCGGCAGCAATAGGGAAGGCAGGGGGTATGGCAATCAGCCCCAGCATTTT.

Notes on this clone: At one of its ends the junction is not consistent with the germline gene, which may arise from a read error. The CDR3 DNA sequence: TGTGCTAGCAGCCCTAGCGGGGGCCGCTTTGGGACCCAGTACTTC. Its translation: CASSPSGGRFGTQYF. The rearrangement joins TRBV7-7 to TRBJ2-5; 10 nucleotides line up with TRBD2. The CDR3 is made up of 15 amino acids. Germline values: CDR1 SSHAT, CDR2 FNYEAQ (reference sequence). Complete variable domain (other parts from reference TRBV7-7 and TRBJ2-5): GAGVSQSPRYKVTKRGQDVTLRCDPISSHATLYWYQQALGQGPEFLTYFNYEAQPDKSGLPSDRFSAERPEGSISTLTIQRTEQRDSAMYRCASSPSGGRFGTQYFGPGTRLLVL.

The rearrangement joins TRBV10-3 to TRBJ1-2; the match to TRBD1 covers 9 bases. The CDR3 extends over 14 amino acids. CDR1 ENHRY and CDR2 SYGVKD come from the germline V gene. V gave up 2 bases and J gave up 9 bases; unmatched junction bases: 7. The DNA for the CDR3 is TGTGCCATCAGTGAGGATGGGACAGGGATACGCTACACCTTC. It yields the protein CAISEDGTGIRYTF.

The chain carries TRBV25-1 and TRBJ2-3; D possibly corresponds to TRBD1 (5 bases). With 3 bases removed from V and 3 bases from J, the gap between germline ends came to 16 bases. CDR1 MGHDK and CDR2 SYGVNS come from the germline V gene. The CDR3 has 16 residues. As DNA, the CDR3 is TGTGCCAGCAGTGACCCTCAAGGACGGACAACAGATACGCAGTATTTT. The encoded protein is CASSDPQGRTTDTQYF.

The chain couples TRBV11-3 to TRBJ2-3; D could derive from TRBD1 or TRBD2 (5 bases each). V lost 3 bases and J 4 bases, leaving 8 bases between the germline ends. This CDR3 is built from 13 residues. In germline, CDR1 is SGHNT, CDR2 YENEEA. The CDR3 DNA follows: TGTGCCAGCAGCTTGGGACGGGCAGATACGCAGTATTTT. As protein: CASSLGRADTQYF.

The CDR3, as DNA: TGTGCCAGCACCGTTAGACGGCGAAGCTCCTATAATTCACCCCTCCACTTT. Amino acid sequence: CASTVRRRSSYNSPLHF. The V and J genes are TRBV28 and TRBJ1-6; D is ambiguous. V lost 7 bases to trimming and J lost 0 bases, with 16 bases between them. The CDR3 contains 17 residues. The germline V gene encodes CDR1 MDHEN and CDR2 SYDVKM.

This chain joins TRBV30 and TRBJ1-6, with D unclear. The CDR3 is 15 amino acids. Trimming took off 0 bases at V and 2 bases at J, with 8 bases between the two ends. Germline loops: CDR1 GTSNPN, CDR2 SVGIG (reference sequence). In nucleotides, the CDR3 is TGTGCCTGGAGTGTAGGGCAGGCCTATAATTCACCCCTCCACTTT. Translating it yields CAWSVGQAYNSPLHF.

The gene calls are TRBV4-1 and TRBJ2-4; 11 positions match TRBD2. The length of the CDR3 is 19 residues. Germline CDR1 MGHRA, CDR2 YSYEKL. Losses at the gene ends were 0 bases for V and 3 bases for J; bases not matched to a gene: 10. DNA for the CDR3: TGCGCCAGCAGCCAAGAACTAGCGGGGGCCTCCCGATTCAAAAACATTCAGTACTTC. Protein sequence: CASSQELAGASRFKNIQYF.

The chain couples TRBV11-2 to TRBJ2-5; D remains unclear. Between the trimmed V and J ends, which lost 1 base and 7 bases, there was a span of 4 bases. CDR3 size: 11 residues. CDR1 is SGHAT and CDR2 is FQNNGV in the germline V gene. For the CDR3, the DNA is TGTGCCAGCAGCTTAGGGGGGACCCAGTACTTC. It translates to CASSLGGTQYF.

The chain joins TRBV27 to TRBJ2-3; D is perhaps TRBD1 or TRBD2 (6 bases each). The CDR3 loop spans 15 amino acids. Germline CDR1 is MNHEY and CDR2 is SMNVEV (reference sequence). V was trimmed by 3 bases and J by 0 bases, leaving 10 bases between them. For the CDR3, the DNA is TGTGCCAGCAGTTTTTCGGGGGCTAGCACAGATACGCAGTATTTT. Protein product: CASSFSGASTDTQYF.

V usage is TRBV4-1 and J usage is TRBJ2-1; the match to TRBD1 covers 7 bases. V gave up 10 bases and J gave up 3 bases; unmatched junction bases: 9. The germline V gene has CDR1 MGHRA and CDR2 YSYEKL. The CDR3 runs 14 residues. The CDR3: CATGPTGVYNEQFF. The CDR3 bases are TGCGCCACCGGCCCAACAGGGGTCTACAATGAGCAGTTCTTC.

The gene calls are TRBV7-9 and TRBJ2-1; 11 bases map to TRBD2. V lost 1 base and J lost 7; bases outside the gene matches: 3. Germline CDR1 reads SEHNR; CDR2 reads FQNEAQ (reference sequence). The CDR3 has 15 amino acids. The CDR3 DNA reads as TGTGCCAGCAGCTTAGGTAGCGGGGGGGTTAATGAGCAGTTCTTC. Translated, it gives CASSLGSGGVNEQFF.

The chain couples TRBV11-1 to TRBJ1-4; D gene ambiguous. This CDR3 is 16 amino acids long. CDR1 and CDR2 from the germline V gene are SGHAT and FQDESV (reference sequence). The V and J ends lost 1 base and 3 bases respectively, with 12 bases between them. This chain's CDR3 is CASSLVSTMANEKLFF. The DNA for the CDR3 is TGTGCCAGCAGCTTAGTCTCGACAATGGCTAATGAAAAACTGTTTTTT.

This rearrangement joins TRBV19 to TRBJ2-5; 7 bases match TRBD2. V shed 6 bases, J shed 5 bases, and the junction held 6 bases outside the gene matches. In germline, CDR1 is LNHDA, CDR2 SQIVND (reference sequence). This CDR3 has 13 amino acids. CDR3 nucleotide sequence: TGTGCCAGTAGGGGGCTAGCGGTGGAGACCCAGTACTTC. Translated, it gives CASRGLAVETQYF. The variable domain in full, with the rest retrieved from reference TRBV19 and TRBJ2-5, is DGGITQSPKYLFRKEGQNVTLSCEQNLNHDAMYWYRQDPGQGLRLIYYSQIVNDFQKGDIAEGYSVSREKKESFPLTVTSAQKNPTAFYLCASRGLAVETQYFGPGTRLLVL.

V usage is TRBV5-6 and J usage is TRBJ1-2, with 7 bases matching TRBD1. The trim removed 2 bases at V and 7 bases at J, leaving 11 bases unmatched. Per the germline V gene, CDR1 is SGHDT and CDR2 is YYEEEE. The CDR3 extends over 15 amino acids. DNA for the CDR3: TGTGCCAGCAGCTTTAGGGGGCCGGGACACCGTGGCTACACCTTC. Translating gives CASSFRGPGHRGYTF.

CDR3 coding DNA: TGTGCCAGCAGACCTCGACAGGGGAACACTGAAGCTTTCTTT. Its translation is CASRPRQGNTEAFF. This chain joins TRBV6-6 and TRBJ1-1; 7 positions match TRBD1. The CDR3 extends over 14 amino acids. Germline CDR1 reads MNHNY; CDR2 reads SVGAGI (reference sequence). V lost 6 bases and J lost 1; bases outside the gene matches: 5.

The V call is TRBV11-2, the J call TRBJ2-7; D might be TRBD1 or TRBD2, each matching 5 bases. Trimming left V 0 bases short and J 3 bases short, with 12 bases between. CDR1 and CDR2 (germline): SGHAT, FQNNGV. This CDR3 is built from 15 residues. The CDR3 nucleotides are TGTGCCAGCAGCTTAGAATCGGGACCCTACTACGAGCAGTACTTC. Its protein product is CASSLESGPYYEQYF.

The chain carries TRBV7-9 and TRBJ2-5; 8 nucleotides align to TRBD1. From germline, CDR1 is SEHNR and CDR2 FQNEAQ (reference sequence). The V gene end was trimmed by 3 bases and the J gene end by 4 bases; junction bases not matched to a gene: 4. The CDR3 sequence is 14 residues long. DNA for the CDR3: TGTGCCAGCAGCTTGCGGACAGGGAGAGAGACCCAGTACTTC. Its translation: CASSLRTGRETQYF.

The rearrangement joins TRBV7-6 to TRBJ2-2; TRBD2 aligns across 7 bases. CDR1 SGHVS and CDR2 FNYEAQ come from the germline V gene. V gave up 6 bases and J gave up 1 base; unmatched junction bases: 2. The CDR3 runs to 14 residues. The CDR3 DNA follows: TGTGCCAGCAGGCGCGGGGGGAACACCGGGGAGCTGTTTTTT. Translation: CASRRGGNTGELFF.

The chain combines TRBV7-8 with TRBJ1-4, with TRBD1 as a possible D gene (5 bases). The CDR3 covers 13 residues. Germline lookup yields CDR1 SGHVS and CDR2 FQNEAQ. V lost 3 bases, J lost 5 bases, and 7 bases lay in between. This CDR3 reads CASSLGVNEKLFF. The CDR3 DNA is TGTGCCAGCAGCTTGGGGGTGAATGAAAAACTGTTTTTT.

This chain connects TRBV28 to TRBJ1-4; TRBD1 matches 8 bases. Losses at the gene ends were 6 bases for V and 4 bases for J; bases not matched to a gene: 7. CDR1 is MDHEN, CDR2 SYDVKM, per germline. This CDR3 is 15 amino acids long. The CDR3 is CASRPGTGFNEKLFF. In DNA, the CDR3 is TGTGCCAGCAGACCCGGGACAGGTTTTAATGAAAAACTGTTTTTT.

The chain is built from TRBV7-6 and TRBJ2-1; 7 bases map to TRBD2. The CDR3 has 16 amino acids. Germline trimming cut 2 bases from V and 0 bases from J; bases unmatched to any gene: 4. Germline-derived CDR1 and CDR2 are SGHVS and FNYEAQ. DNA of the CDR3: TGTGCCAGCAGCTTAATTAGCGGGTACTCCTACAATGAGCAGTTCTTC. Its translation is CASSLISGYSYNEQFF.

The CDR3 bases are TGTGCCAGCAGGATAACCGGGGCTAACTATGGCTACACCTTC. As protein: CASRITGANYGYTF. The rearrangement joins TRBV6-5 to TRBJ1-2, with D unclear. V shed 6 bases and J shed 0 bases, with 11 bases lying between them. CDR3 length: 14 amino acids. Germline V CDR1 and CDR2: MNHEY, SVGAGI.

V gene TRBV19 combines with J gene TRBJ1-5; no definite D call. The CDR3 spans 16 residues. V shed 5 bases and J shed 4 bases, with 18 bases lying between them. Germline V lookup: CDR1 LNHDA, CDR2 SQIVND (reference sequence). The CDR3 is CASSLLRSGTNQPQHF. The CDR3 DNA reads TGTGCCAGTAGTCTTTTGAGGTCAGGAACAAATCAGCCCCAGCATTTT.

The V and J genes are TRBV9 and TRBJ1-4; a weak D match, TRBD1 (5 bases). The V gene's germline CDR1 is SGDLS and CDR2 YYNGEE. The V end was cut by 4 bases, the J end by 10 bases, with 11 bases between. The CDR3 length is 12 residues. CDR3: CASSPREGKLFF. CDR3 DNA sequence: TGTGCCAGCAGCCCCAGGGAGGGAAAACTGTTTTTT.

This clone was detected only a few times. The V and J genes are TRBV30 and TRBJ2-7, with a possible D match to TRBD1 (8 bases). V dropped 3 bases and J dropped 4 bases, with 16 bases sitting between them. Germline V lookup: CDR1 GTSNPN, CDR2 SVGIG (reference sequence). The CDR3 loop spans 14 amino acids. CDR3 in DNA: TGTGCCTGGAGCGGGGGGACAGGCTTTTACGAGCAGTACTTC. Translated: CAWSGGTGFYEQYF.

V gene TRBV4-2 combines with J gene TRBJ1-2; D is possibly TRBD1 (6 bases). The germline gives CDR1 LGHNA, CDR2 YNFKEQ. This CDR3 spans 15 amino acids. V lost 2 bases, J lost 5 bases, and 15 bases lay in between. DNA for the CDR3: TGTGCCAGCAGCCAAAGGGCAGGGGCTGAGTATGGCTACACCTTC. Its translation: CASSQRAGAEYGYTF.

The chain combines TRBV11-2 with TRBJ2-7; 9 positions agree with TRBD2. The ends lost 5 bases at V and 0 bases at J; junction bases unmatched: 2. This CDR3 region has 14 residues. Germline CDR1 reads SGHAT; CDR2 reads FQNNGV. CDR3: CASSTSGLSYEQYF. In DNA, the CDR3 is TGTGCCAGCAGCACTAGCGGGCTCTCCTACGAGCAGTACTTC.

Turning to this clone: Other DNA sequences from this sample encode an identical CDR3 as well. CDR3 nucleotide sequence: TGCGCCAGCAGCTTGGGAGGGAACACTGAAGCTTTCTTT. This gives the protein CASSLGGNTEAFF. V usage is TRBV5-1 and J usage is TRBJ1-1; D is undetermined. The CDR3 extends over 13 amino acids. V shed 0 bases and J shed 1 base, with 4 bases lying between them. Germline-derived CDR1 and CDR2 are SGHRS and YFSETQ.

The chain links TRBV9 to TRBJ2-7; no definite D call. V dropped 4 bases and J dropped 2 bases, with 7 bases sitting between them. CDR3 length: 12 residues. CDR1 and CDR2 from the germline V gene are SGDLS and YYNGEE. The CDR3 protein is CASSSVPYEQYF. DNA for the CDR3: TGTGCCAGCAGCTCCGTACCCTACGAGCAGTACTTC.